This TCR beta chain came from a study of cytomegalovirus exposure and HLA in healthy donors. Study-wide results and limits: Productive status was seen about 90% or about 30% of the time for most TCR beta V segments in an earlier analysis.

This clone was detected only once. Its cognate antigen is unknown. Use of 60 Vbeta and 13 Jbeta primers characterized the PCR. The assay was immunoSEQ multiplex PCR, and TCRdb's table has in-frame clones only and misses some. The repertoire includes about 130,000 clones, 72% of them detected once, and less than 4.5% sits in the top ten. The CDR3 is made up of 17 amino acids. V lost 4 bases and J 5 bases, leaving 23 bases between the germline ends. Germline CDR1 SGDLS, CDR2 YYNGEE. This receptor was obtained from a young man in good health and CMV-seronegative. Sequenced input: PBMCs. This chain uses TRBV9 with TRBJ2-3, with a tentative D call TRBD2 (7 bases). The CDR3, as DNA: TGTGCCAGCAGCACCCGGGGGGCTAGCTCGTATCAAGATACGCAGTATTTT. Translating it yields CASSTRGASSYQDTQYF.